This T cell receptor (beta chain) emerged from a study of CD8+CD57+ T cells in acquired aplastic anemia. Study in general: Sorted cells (CD4+ and CD8+) yielded DNA amounts that averaged around 3.5 ug. On average, healthy donors gave approximately 9.9 million reads for CD4+ cells.

The sample holds one count of this clonotype. Its antigen is undetermined. The missing conserved phenylalanine or tryptophan at the end of this CDR3 makes a read error likely. No DNA is shown, since the ends of the CDR3 on it are uncertain; the CDR3 is the one TCRdb lists. Study-level points and caveats: Researchers reported that CD8+ Simpson's diversity was not significantly different in patients versus controls. There were approximately 27 CD8+ CDR3 sequences that occurred in both patients and controls.

Genomic DNA served as template for TCR beta VDJ and CDR3 profiling. TCRdb itself ran the reads through MiXCR, one entry per CDR3 protein. The table lists 400,000 to 450,000 distinct CDR3 sequences, about two thirds of them singletons. Germline V gene data show CDR1 as SGHTA and CDR2 as FQGTGA. The CDR3 region is 12 residues in length, termini included. The chain recombines TRBV7-3 with TRBJ1-2. The specimen was sorted CD4+, CD8+, or CD8+CD57+ T cells (not recorded which) from PBMCs. This receptor was identified in a human donor in good health, serving as a control. Here the CDR3 reads CATSTRGELDTS.